This T cell receptor (beta chain) was identified during a study of blood T cell repertoires in COVID-19. Produced via immunoSEQ multiplex PCR; TCRdb's table is partial and in-frame only. Seen here are approximately 240,000 clones, more than 60% observed once, and the top ten hold around 4.1%. CDR3 length: 15 amino acids. Germline loops: CDR1 SGHAT, CDR2 FQNNGV. Between the trimmed V and J ends, which lost 4 bases and 7 bases, there was a span of 16 bases. The source is a woman in her thirties or forties with active or convalescent COVID-19. What was sequenced was peripheral blood. The genes are TRBV11-2 and TRBJ1-4; tentative D call: TRBD1 (5 bases). The CDR3 nucleotides read TGTGCCAGCAGCTCCAGCGGGGGGAGCACTGAAAAACTGTTTTTT. This sequence encodes CASSSSGGSTEKLFF.